Listed below are T cell receptor beta chains from one sample, sequenced in a study of T cells in Graves' hyperthyroidism and ophthalmopathy. TCRdb processed the multiplex PCR reads anew with MiXCR; each CDR3 protein has one entry. Of 500,000 to 600,000 distinct CDR3 sequences in the sample, over 15% were seen once. The sequenced sample consisted of blood. The receptors come from a woman aged 18-35 years with Graves' hyperthyroidism. The CDR3 runs from the conserved cysteine through the conserved F or W. A D gene is named only where the DNA matches it firmly. Clone size is given for some rows only: seen once, a few or many times, or a class if the clone is expanded.

d_call	v_call	j_call	clone_size	cdr3_nt	cdr3_aa
.	TRBV20-1	TRBJ2-1	many	TGCAGTGCTAGAGGGGCAGTAGCTACTACCTACAATGAGCAGTTCTTC	CSARGAVATTYNEQFF
TRBD1	TRBV6-2/TRBV6-3	TRBJ1-1	many	TGTGCCAGCAGTTCGACAGGGTTCACTGAAGCTTTCTTT	CASSSTGFTEAFF
TRBD1	TRBV27	TRBJ2-5	many	TGTGCCACCGCCCGAGACAGGGGTTTCGGGGGGACCCAGTACTTC	CATARDRGFGGTQYF
.	TRBV6-5	TRBJ1-1	many	TGTGCCAGCAGTTACTCGACAGGGAACACTGAAGCTTTCTTT	CASSYSTGNTEAFF
TRBD2	TRBV11-2	TRBJ2-7	few	TGTGCCAGCAGCTTAGATCCCGGGACTAGCGGGAGGTTCAACGAGCAGTACTTC	CASSLDPGTSGRFNEQYF
.	TRBV18	TRBJ2-5	.	TGTGCCAGCTCACCAACCTCACTAGGTAGCGAGACCCAGTACTTC	CASSPTSLGSETQYF
.	TRBV7-9	TRBJ1-5	many	TGTGCCAGCAGCTTAGGCAGGGCGAATCAGCCCCAGCATTTT	CASSLGRANQPQHF
.	TRBV6-5	TRBJ1-1	.	TGTGCCAGCAGTTCCTTAACCGCTGAAGCTTTCTTT	CASSSLTAEAFF
.	TRBV6-1	TRBJ2-1	many	TGTGCCAGCAGTGAAGTCTTCCTCAACAATGAGCAGTTCTTC	CASSEVFLNNEQFF
.	TRBV28	TRBJ1-2	many	TGTGCCAGCAGTCCGGACACCGACTATGGCTACACCTTC	CASSPDTDYGYTF
.	TRBV20-1	TRBJ2-4	many	TGCAGTGCTAGAGAGGGCGGGGTTCCCCAAAACATTCAGTACTTC	CSAREGGVPQNIQYF
TRBD2	TRBV29-1	TRBJ2-1	many	TGCAGCGTTGAACCCGACTGGCGGGAGGGCCATGAGCAGTTCTTC	CSVEPDWREGHEQFF
TRBD2	TRBV4-2	TRBJ2-1	.	TGTGCCAGCAGCGAAATAGCGGGAGGGGCCTACAATGAGCAGTTCTTC	CASSEIAGGAYNEQFF
.	TRBV27	TRBJ1-1	many	TGTGCCAGCCGTTTATCAACGCCTCAAGGGTGGTCGAACACTGAAGCTTTCTTT	CASRLSTPQGWSNTEAFF
.	TRBV3-1	TRBJ2-3	many	TGTGCCAGCAGCCAGGGCTGGGGGGCCGTCGACACAGATACGCAGTATTTT	CASSQGWGAVDTDTQYF
.	TRBV6-2/TRBV6-3	TRBJ2-3	many	TGTGCCAGCAGTTACTTCTCAGATACGCAGTATTTT	CASSYFSDTQYF
.	TRBV7-9	TRBJ2-1	few	TGTGCCAGCAGCTTAGCGGGAATCCCAAACAATGAGCAGTTCTTC	CASSLAGIPNNEQFF
TRBD1	TRBV12-5	TRBJ2-1	.	TGTGCTAGTGGTTTGGGTCCCCAGGGGGACAATGAGCAGTTCTTC	CASGLGPQGDNEQFF
TRBD1	TRBV24-1	TRBJ1-3	few	TGTGCCACCAGTGACACCGGGACAGCTGGAAACACCATATATTTT	CATSDTGTAGNTIYF
TRBD1	TRBV19	TRBJ2-6	once	TGTGCCAGTACCGATACAGGGGCGCCTGGGGCCAACGTCCTGACTTTC	CASTDTGAPGANVLTF
TRBD1	TRBV7-6	TRBJ1-6	.	TGTGCCAGCAGCTCAGGGGGGCGATATAAGATGGGGGATAATTCACCCCTCCACTTT	CASSSGGRYKMGDNSPLHF
.	TRBV29-1	TRBJ1-2	.	TGCAGCGTTGAAGGGCCAGGGGAATATGGCTACACCTTC	CSVEGPGEYGYTF
TRBD2	TRBV3-1	TRBJ2-1	.	TGTGCCAGCAGCCAAGAAGCGGGAGTGGGCCCGTTCTTC	CASSQEAGVGPFF
.	TRBV5-6	TRBJ1-5	.	TGTGCCAGCAGCCGAGGGTTCGAGCCCCAGCATTTT	CASSRGFEPQHF
.	TRBV19	TRBJ2-1	few	TGTGCCAGTAGTCGGAGGTCCGAGCACAATGAGCAGTTCTTC	CASSRRSEHNEQFF
TRBD2	TRBV7-9	TRBJ2-7	.	TGTGCCAGCAGCCCGGGGGGGGGCAAGGAGCAGTACTTC	CASSPGGGKEQYF
TRBD1	TRBV2	TRBJ2-1	many	TGTGCCAGCAGTGAACTGGGACAGATCTCCTACAATGAGCAGTTCTTC	CASSELGQISYNEQFF
TRBD1	TRBV24-1	TRBJ2-7	.	TGTGCCACCAGTGATCCAACCGGGACAGGGGGATTTGAGCAGTACTTC	CATSDPTGTGGFEQYF
.	TRBV20-1	TRBJ1-2	many	TGCAGTGCTAGAGACAGGGTACAGGATGGCTACACCTTC	CSARDRVQDGYTF
.	TRBV28	TRBJ2-7	many	TGTGCCAGCAACCCCAGCGGTTCCTACGAGCAGTACTTC	CASNPSGSYEQYF
TRBD1	TRBV29-1	TRBJ1-1	few	TGCAGCGTTGGCCGCCCACGGGCAGGGGGCATCGCTGAAGCTTTCTTT	CSVGRPRAGGIAEAFF
.	TRBV10-1	TRBJ2-1	few	TGCGCCAGCAACCTAGCGAGTTACAATGAGCAGTTCTTC	CASNLASYNEQFF
.	TRBV7-2	TRBJ2-5	many	TGTGCCAGCAGCTTAGCGGGGGGAGTTCAGACCCAGTACTTC	CASSLAGGVQTQYF
.	TRBV12-3/TRBV12-4	TRBJ2-5	many	TGTGCCAGCAGTTTGTTTAGCGGCGAGACCCAGTACTTC	CASSLFSGETQYF
.	TRBV10-3	TRBJ2-3	many	TGTGCCACTGAAGCGGAAAGAATCACAGATACGCAGTATTTT	CATEAERITDTQYF
.	TRBV3-1	TRBJ2-1	many	TGTGCCAGCAACAAAGGGGGGGGTGAGCAGTTCTTC	CASNKGGGEQFF
.	TRBV30	TRBJ1-1	many	TGTGCCTGGAGTAAGGGTTCGAACACTGAAGCTTTCTTT	CAWSKGSNTEAFF
.	TRBV12-3/TRBV12-4	TRBJ1-5	.	TGTGCCAGCAGGCGAACAGATCAGCCCCAGCATTTT	CASRRTDQPQHF
.	TRBV7-9	TRBJ2-7	many	TGTGCCAGCAGCTTAGGAGGGGATCCCCGCGAGCAGTACTTC	CASSLGGDPREQYF
TRBD2	TRBV24-1	TRBJ2-1	.	TGTGCCACCAGTGACCGGACTAGCGGACCCTACAATGAGCAGTTCTTC	CATSDRTSGPYNEQFF
.	TRBV10-3	TRBJ2-7	.	TGTGCCATCAGTGAGTCGGCGTTGGACAGCGATCAGAACGAGCAGTACTTC	CAISESALDSDQNEQYF
.	TRBV15	TRBJ1-3	.	TGTGCCACCAGCAGACGAAACACCATATATTTT	CATSRRNTIYF
TRBD1	TRBV27	TRBJ1-2	many	TGTGCCAGCCGGAAAACAGACAGGGGGCGGAACTATGGCTACACCTTC	CASRKTDRGRNYGYTF
TRBD1	TRBV6-1	TRBJ1-2	.	TGTGCCAGCAGTGAAAGGGACAGGCCCCCTTATGGCTACACCTTC	CASSERDRPPYGYTF
.	TRBV15	TRBJ1-1	many	TGTGCCACCAGCAGACCAGCAGGGAACACTGAAGCTTTCTTT	CATSRPAGNTEAFF
.	TRBV9	TRBJ2-4	.	TGTGCCAGCAGCGTAGATGGTAGCCTTGGAAACATTCAGTACTTC	CASSVDGSLGNIQYF
TRBD1	TRBV11-2	TRBJ1-6	.	TGTGCCAGCAGCTTAGATGGGTTGTGGACAGGGCAACGGAATTCACCCCTCCACTTT	CASSLDGLWTGQRNSPLHF
.	TRBV6-2/TRBV6-3	TRBJ2-7	.	TGTGCCAGCAGTTACGTCCGAGGGACCGAGCAGTACTTC	CASSYVRGTEQYF
.	TRBV14	TRBJ1-2	many	TGTGCCAGCAGCCAAGAATACCCCCCGGGCTATGGCTACACCTTC	CASSQEYPPGYGYTF
TRBD2	TRBV7-9	TRBJ2-3	few	TGTGCCAGCAGACAGCCGGGACTAGCGGGAGGGCCGGGAGATACGCAGTATTTT	CASRQPGLAGGPGDTQYF
.	TRBV12-3/TRBV12-4	TRBJ2-1	.	TGTGCCAGCAGACTTACTAGCTCCTGGGAGCAGTTCTTC	CASRLTSSWEQFF
TRBD2	TRBV19	TRBJ2-5	few	TGTGCCACCAGCGGGAGGATGGGAGAGACCCAGTACTTC	CATSGRMGETQYF
TRBD2	TRBV7-2	TRBJ2-1	few	TGTGCCAGCAGCTTAGAAGGCCGTAAGGGACTAGCGGGAGGAAGGTTCTACAATGAGCAGTTCTTC	CASSLEGRKGLAGGRFYNEQFF
TRBD1	TRBV2	TRBJ1-6	many	TGTGCCAGTGCGCACAGGGACAGGTTGGATTCACCCCTCCACTTT	CASAHRDRLDSPLHF
.	TRBV5-1	TRBJ2-1	.	TGCGCCAGCAGCCGCGTCCTAAGCTCCTACAATGAGCAGTTCTTC	CASSRVLSSYNEQFF
TRBD1	TRBV5-1	TRBJ2-2	.	TGCGCCAGCAGCCTACAGGGGCCCGGGGAGCTGTTTTTT	CASSLQGPGELFF
TRBD2	TRBV12-3/TRBV12-4	TRBJ2-5	few	TGTGCCAGCAGTTTCCGGACTAGCGGGGATGAGACCCAGTACTTC	CASSFRTSGDETQYF
.	TRBV15	TRBJ1-5	many	TGTGCCACCAGCACCTCTGTCGGGGGGCCCAATCAGCCCCAGCATTTT	CATSTSVGGPNQPQHF
.	TRBV2	TRBJ2-6	few	TGTGCCAGCAGTGACCCCCGACGGGGGAGGGGGGCCAACGTCCTGACTTTC	CASSDPRRGRGANVLTF